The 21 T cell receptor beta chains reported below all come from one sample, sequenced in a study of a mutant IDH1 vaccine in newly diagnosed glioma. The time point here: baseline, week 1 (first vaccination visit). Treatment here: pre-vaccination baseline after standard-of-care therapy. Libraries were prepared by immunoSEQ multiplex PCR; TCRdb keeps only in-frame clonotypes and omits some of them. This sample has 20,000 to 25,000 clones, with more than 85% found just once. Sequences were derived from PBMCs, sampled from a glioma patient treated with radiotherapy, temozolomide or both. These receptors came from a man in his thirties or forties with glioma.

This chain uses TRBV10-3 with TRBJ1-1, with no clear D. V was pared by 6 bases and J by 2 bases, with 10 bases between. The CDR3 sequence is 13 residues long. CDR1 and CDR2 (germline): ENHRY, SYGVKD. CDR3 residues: CAISAGINTEAFF. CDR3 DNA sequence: TGTGCCATCAGCGCCGGGATAAACACTGAAGCTTTCTTT.

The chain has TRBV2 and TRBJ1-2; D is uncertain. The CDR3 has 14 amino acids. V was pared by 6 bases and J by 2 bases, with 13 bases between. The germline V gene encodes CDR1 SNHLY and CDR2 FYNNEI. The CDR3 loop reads CASRVTSQNYGYTF. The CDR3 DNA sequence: TGTGCCAGCAGAGTGACGTCACAGAACTATGGCTACACCTTC. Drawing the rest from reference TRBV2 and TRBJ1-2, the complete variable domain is EPEVTQTPSHQVTQMGQEVILRCVPISNHLYFYWYRQILGQKVEFLVSFYNNEISEKSEIFDDQFSVERPDGSNFTLKIRSTKLEDSAMYFCASRVTSQNYGYTFGSGTRLTVV.

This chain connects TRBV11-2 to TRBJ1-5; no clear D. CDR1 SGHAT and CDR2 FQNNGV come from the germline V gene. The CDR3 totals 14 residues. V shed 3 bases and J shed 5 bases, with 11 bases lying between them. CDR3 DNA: TGTGCCAGCAGCTTTTCAACCCCAGATCAGCCCCAGCATTTT. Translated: CASSFSTPDQPQHF.

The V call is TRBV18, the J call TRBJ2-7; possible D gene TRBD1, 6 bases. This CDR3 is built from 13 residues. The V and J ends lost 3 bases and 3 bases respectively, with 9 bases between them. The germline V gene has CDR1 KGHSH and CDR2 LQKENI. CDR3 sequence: CASSPSTGYEQYF. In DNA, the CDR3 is TGTGCCAGCTCACCCTCGACAGGCTACGAGCAGTACTTC.

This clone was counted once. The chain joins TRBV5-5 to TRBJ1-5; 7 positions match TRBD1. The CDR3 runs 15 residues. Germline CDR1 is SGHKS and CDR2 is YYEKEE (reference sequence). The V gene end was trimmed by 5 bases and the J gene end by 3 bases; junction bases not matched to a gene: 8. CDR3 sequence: CASSSGTAFNQPQHF. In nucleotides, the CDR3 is TGTGCCAGCAGTTCCGGGACAGCGTTCAATCAGCCCCAGCATTTT.

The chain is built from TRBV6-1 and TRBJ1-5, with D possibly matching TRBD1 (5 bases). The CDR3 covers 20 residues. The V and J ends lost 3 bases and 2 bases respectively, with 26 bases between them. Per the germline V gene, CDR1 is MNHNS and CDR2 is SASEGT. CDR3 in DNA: TGTGCCAGCAGTGAGGGCCCAGAGCAGGGTTATAGTCGAGGCAATCAGCCCCAGCATTTT. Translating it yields CASSEGPEQGYSRGNQPQHF.

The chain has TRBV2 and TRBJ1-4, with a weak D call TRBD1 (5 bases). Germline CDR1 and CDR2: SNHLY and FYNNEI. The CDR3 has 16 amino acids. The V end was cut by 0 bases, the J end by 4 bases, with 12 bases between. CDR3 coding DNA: TGTGCCAGCAGTGAAGCGAGGGCCGGGGGTAATGAAAAACTGTTTTTT. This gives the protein CASSEARAGGNEKLFF.

The CDR3 DNA follows: TGCGCCAGCAGCTTGCAACAGGGGAGCACCGGGGAGCTGTTTTTT. This codes for CASSLQQGSTGELFF. This sequence joins TRBV5-1 and TRBJ2-2, with 7 bases matching TRBD1. J gave up 4 bases and V 1 base, and 4 bases lay outside the gene matches. CDR3 length equals 15 residues. Germline values: CDR1 SGHRS, CDR2 YFSETQ.

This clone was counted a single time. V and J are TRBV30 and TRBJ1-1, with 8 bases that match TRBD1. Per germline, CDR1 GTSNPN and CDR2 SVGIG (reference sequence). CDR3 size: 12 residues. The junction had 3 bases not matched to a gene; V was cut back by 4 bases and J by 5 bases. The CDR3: CAWNRGRTEAFF. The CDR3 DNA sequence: TGTGCCTGGAACAGGGGGAGGACTGAAGCTTTCTTT.

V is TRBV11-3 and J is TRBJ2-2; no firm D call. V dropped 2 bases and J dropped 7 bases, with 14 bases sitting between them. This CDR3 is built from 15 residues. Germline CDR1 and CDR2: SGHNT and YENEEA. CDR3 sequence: CASSLMGIPHGELFF. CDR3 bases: TGTGCCAGCAGCTTAATGGGGATTCCCCACGGGGAGCTGTTTTTT.

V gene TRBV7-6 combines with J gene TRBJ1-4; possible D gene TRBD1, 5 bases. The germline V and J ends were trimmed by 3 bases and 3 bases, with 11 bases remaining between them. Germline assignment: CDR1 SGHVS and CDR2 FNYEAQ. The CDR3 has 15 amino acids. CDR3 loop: CASSFNPGPNEKLFF. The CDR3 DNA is TGTGCCAGCAGCTTCAACCCGGGACCTAATGAAAAACTGTTTTTT.

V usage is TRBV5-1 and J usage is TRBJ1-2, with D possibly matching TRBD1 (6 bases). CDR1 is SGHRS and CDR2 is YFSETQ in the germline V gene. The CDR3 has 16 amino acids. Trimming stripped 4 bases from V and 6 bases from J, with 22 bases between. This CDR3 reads CASSNPGAGALDGYTF. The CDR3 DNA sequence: TGCGCCAGCAGCAACCCTGGGGCAGGGGCGTTAGATGGCTACACCTTC.

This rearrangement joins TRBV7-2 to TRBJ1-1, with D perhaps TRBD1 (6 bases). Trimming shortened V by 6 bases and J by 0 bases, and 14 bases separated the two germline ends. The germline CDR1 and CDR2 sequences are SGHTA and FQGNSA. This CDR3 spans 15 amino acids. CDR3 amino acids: CASSYGDRLNTEAFF. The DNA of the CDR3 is TGTGCCAGCAGTTATGGTGACAGGCTGAACACTGAAGCTTTCTTT.

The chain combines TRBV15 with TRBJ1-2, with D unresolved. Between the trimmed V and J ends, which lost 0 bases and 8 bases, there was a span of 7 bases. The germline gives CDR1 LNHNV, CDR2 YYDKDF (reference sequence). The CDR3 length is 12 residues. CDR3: CATSRDRVGYTF. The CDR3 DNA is TGTGCCACCAGCAGAGATCGCGTGGGCTACACCTTC.

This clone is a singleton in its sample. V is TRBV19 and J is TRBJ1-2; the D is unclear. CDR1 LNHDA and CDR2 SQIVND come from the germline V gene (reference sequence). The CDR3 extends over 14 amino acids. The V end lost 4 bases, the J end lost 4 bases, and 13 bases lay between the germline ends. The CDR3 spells CASSTHVVGYGYTF. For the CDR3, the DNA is TGTGCCAGTAGTACCCACGTCGTGGGCTATGGCTACACCTTC.

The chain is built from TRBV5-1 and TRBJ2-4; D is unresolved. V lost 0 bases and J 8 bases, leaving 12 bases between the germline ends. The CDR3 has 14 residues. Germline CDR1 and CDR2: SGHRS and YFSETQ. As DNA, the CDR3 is TGCGCCAGCAGCTTGGGACGGAGCCAAGACATTCAGTACTTC. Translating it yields CASSLGRSQDIQYF. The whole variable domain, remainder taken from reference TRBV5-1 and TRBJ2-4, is KAGVTQTPRYLIKTRGQQVTLSCSPISGHRSVSWYQQTPGQGLQFLFEYFSETQRNKGNFPGRFSGRQFSNSRSEMNVSTLELGDSALYLCASSLGRSQDIQYFGAGTRLSVL.

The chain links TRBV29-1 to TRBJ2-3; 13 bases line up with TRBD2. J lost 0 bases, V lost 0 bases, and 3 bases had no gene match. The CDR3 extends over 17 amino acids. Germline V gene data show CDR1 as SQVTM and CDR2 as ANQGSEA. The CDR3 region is CSVEEPGLAGSTDTQYF. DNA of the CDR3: TGCAGCGTTGAAGAGCCGGGACTAGCGGGAAGCACAGATACGCAGTATTTT.

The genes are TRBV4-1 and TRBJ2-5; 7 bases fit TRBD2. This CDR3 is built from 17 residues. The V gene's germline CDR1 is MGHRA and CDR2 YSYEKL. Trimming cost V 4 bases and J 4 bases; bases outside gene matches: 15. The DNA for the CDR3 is TGCGCCAGCAGCCCCTGGGGGTGGGAGGGAGGTGGAGAGACCCAGTACTTC. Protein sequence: CASSPWGWEGGGETQYF.

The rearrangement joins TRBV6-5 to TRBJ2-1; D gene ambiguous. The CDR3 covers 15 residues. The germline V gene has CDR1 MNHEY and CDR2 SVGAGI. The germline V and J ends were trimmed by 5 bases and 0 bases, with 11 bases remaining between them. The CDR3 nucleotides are TGTGCCAGCAGTCACCGGACGAGCTCCTACAATGAGCAGTTCTTC. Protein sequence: CASSHRTSSYNEQFF.

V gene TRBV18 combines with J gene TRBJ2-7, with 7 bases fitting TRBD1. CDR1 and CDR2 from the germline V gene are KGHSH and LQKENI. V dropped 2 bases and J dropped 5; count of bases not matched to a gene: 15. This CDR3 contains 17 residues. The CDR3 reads CASSPFPQGSASHEQYF. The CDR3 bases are TGTGCCAGCTCACCATTCCCACAGGGGAGCGCGTCCCACGAGCAGTACTTC.

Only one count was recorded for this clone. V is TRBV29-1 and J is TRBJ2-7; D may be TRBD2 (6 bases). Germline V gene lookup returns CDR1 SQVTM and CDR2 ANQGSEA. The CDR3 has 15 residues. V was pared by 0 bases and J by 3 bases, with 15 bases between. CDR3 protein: CSVEDWGSGDYEQYF. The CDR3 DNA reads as TGCAGCGTTGAAGATTGGGGTAGCGGAGACTACGAGCAGTACTTC.